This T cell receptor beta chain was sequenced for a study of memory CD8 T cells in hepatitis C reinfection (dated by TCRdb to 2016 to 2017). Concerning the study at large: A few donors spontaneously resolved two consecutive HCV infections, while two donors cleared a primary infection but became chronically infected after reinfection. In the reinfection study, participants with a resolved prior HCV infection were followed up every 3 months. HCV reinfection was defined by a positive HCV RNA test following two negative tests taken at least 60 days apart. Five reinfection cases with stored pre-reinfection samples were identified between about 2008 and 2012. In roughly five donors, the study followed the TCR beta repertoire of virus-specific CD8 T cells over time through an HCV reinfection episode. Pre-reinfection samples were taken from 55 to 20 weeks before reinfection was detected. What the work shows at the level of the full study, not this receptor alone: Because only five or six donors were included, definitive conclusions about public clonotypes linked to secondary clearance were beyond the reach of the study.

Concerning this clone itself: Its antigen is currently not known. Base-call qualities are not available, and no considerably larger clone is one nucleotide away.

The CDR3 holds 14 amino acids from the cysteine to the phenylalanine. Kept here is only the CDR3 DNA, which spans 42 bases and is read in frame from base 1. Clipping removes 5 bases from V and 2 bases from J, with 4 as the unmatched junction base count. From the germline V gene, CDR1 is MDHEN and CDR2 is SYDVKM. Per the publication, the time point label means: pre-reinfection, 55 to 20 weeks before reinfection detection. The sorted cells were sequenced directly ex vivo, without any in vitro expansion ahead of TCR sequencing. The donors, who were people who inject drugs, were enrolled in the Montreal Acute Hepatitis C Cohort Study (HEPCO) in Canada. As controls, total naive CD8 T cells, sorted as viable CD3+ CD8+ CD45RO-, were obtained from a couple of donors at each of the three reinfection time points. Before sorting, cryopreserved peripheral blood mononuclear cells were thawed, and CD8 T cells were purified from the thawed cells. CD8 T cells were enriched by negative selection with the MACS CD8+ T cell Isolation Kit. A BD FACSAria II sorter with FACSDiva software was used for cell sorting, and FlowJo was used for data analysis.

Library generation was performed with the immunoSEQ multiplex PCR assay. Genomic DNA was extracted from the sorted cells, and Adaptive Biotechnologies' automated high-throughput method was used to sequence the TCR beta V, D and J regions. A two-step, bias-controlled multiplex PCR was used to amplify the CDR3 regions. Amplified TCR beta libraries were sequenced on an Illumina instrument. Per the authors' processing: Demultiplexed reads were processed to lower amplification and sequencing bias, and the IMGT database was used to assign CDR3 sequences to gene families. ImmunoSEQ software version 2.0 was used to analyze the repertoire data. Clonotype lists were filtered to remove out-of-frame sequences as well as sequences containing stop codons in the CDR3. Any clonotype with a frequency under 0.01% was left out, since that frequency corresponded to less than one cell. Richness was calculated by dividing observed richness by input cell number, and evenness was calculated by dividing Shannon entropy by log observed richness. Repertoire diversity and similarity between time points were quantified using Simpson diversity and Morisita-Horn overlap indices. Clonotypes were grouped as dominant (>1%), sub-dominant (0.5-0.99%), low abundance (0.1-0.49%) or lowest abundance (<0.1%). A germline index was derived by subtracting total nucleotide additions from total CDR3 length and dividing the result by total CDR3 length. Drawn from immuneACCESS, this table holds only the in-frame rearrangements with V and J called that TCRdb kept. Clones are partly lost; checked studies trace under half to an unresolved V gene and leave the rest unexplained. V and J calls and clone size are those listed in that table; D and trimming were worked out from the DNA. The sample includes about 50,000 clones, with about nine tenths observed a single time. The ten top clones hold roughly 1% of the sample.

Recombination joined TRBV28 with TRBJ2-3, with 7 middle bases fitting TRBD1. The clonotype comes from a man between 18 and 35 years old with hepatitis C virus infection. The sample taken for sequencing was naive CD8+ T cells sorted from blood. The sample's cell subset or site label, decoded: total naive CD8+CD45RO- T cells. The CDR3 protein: CASSEGQYTDTQYF. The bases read TGTGCCAGCAGTGAGGGACAGTACACAGATACGCAGTATTTT.